Listed here is a single T cell receptor (beta chain). The CDR3 runs to 15 residues. V lost 8 bases, J lost 4 bases, and 9 bases stayed unmatched. Looked up from germline, CDR1 is MNHEY and CDR2 is SVGAGI. Original data processing: From reference gene primer amplification, estimates of nucleated cell counts were derived. Measured with immunoSEQ multiplex PCR; TCRdb has only the in-frame clones, and not every one. V and J calls plus clone size are reproduced from that table; the DNA served to infer D and trimming. Of about 110,000 clones in the sample, less than 85% are singletons; the top ten hold around 1.7%. These data come from a study of blood T cell repertoires in COVID-19. Study overall: Acute and convalescent COVID-19 specimens originated in the United States, Italy and Spain. PBMCs, B-cell-depleted T cells, or T cells were the source of the cDNA or gDNA that made up the material.

The sample comprised peripheral blood. The V gene is TRBV6-5, the J gene TRBJ2-2; 8 bases match TRBD1. The sequence was obtained from a woman in her 40s with acute or convalescent COVID-19. CDR3 nucleotide sequence: TGTGCCAGCCGGTCGGACAGGGTGGCCACCGGGGAGCTGTTTTTT. Protein product: CASRSDRVATGELFF.